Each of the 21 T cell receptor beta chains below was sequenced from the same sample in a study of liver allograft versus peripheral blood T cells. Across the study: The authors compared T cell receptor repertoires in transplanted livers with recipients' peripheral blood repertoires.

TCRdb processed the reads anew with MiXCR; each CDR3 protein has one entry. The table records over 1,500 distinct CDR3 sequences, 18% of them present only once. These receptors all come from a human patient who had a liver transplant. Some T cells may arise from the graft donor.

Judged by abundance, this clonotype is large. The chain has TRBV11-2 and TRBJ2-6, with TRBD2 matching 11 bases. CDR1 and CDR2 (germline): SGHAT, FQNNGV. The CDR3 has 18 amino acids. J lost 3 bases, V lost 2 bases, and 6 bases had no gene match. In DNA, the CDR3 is TGTGCCAGCAGCTTATGGGTAGCGGGAGGGCTTGGGGCCAACGTCCTGACTTTC. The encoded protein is CASSLWVAGGLGANVLTF.

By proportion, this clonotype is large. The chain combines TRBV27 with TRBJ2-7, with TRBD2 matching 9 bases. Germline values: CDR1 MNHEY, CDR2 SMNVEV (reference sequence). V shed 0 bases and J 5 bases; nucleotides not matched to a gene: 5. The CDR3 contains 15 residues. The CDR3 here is CASSLSAGGLDEQYF. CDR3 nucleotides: TGTGCCAGCAGTTTATCCGCGGGGGGGCTCGACGAGCAGTACTTC.

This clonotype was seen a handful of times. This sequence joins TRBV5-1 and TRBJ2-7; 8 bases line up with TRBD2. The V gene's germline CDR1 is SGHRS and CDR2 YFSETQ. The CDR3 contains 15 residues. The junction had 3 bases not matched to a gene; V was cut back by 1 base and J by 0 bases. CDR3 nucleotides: TGCGCCAGCAGCTTGTGGAGCGGGAGCTCCTACGAGCAGTACTTC. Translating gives CASSLWSGSSYEQYF. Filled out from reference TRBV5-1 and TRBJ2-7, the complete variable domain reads KAGVTQTPRYLIKTRGQQVTLSCSPISGHRSVSWYQQTPGQGLQFLFEYFSETQRNKGNFPGRFSGRQFSNSRSEMNVSTLELGDSALYLCASSLWSGSSYEQYFGPGTRLTVT.

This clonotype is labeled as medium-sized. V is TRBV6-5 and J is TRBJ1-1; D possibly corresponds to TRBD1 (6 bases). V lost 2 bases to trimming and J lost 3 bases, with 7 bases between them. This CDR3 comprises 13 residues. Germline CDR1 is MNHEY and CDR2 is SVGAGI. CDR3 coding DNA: TGTGCCAGCAGTTACCAGGGGTACACTGAAGCTTTCTTT. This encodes CASSYQGYTEAFF.

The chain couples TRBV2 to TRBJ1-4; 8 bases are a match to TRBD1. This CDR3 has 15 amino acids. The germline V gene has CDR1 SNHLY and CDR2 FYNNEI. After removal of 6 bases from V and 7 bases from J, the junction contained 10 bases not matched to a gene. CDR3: CASRGRTGRVEKLFF. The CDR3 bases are TGTGCCAGCAGGGGTCGGACAGGGCGGGTTGAAAAACTGTTTTTT.

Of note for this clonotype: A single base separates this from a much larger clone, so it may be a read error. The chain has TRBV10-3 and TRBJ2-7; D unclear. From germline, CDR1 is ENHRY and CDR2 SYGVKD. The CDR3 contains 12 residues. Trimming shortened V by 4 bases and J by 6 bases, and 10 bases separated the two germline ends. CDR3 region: CAISVSAAEQYF. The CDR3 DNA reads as TGTGCCATCAGTGTATCGGCGGCCGAGCAGTACTTC.

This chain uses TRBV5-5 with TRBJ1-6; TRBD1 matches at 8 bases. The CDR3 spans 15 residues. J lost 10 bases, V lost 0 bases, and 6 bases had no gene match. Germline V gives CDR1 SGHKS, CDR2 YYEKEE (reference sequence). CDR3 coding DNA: TGTGCCAGCAGCTTGGAAGGGACAGGCAAGTCACCCCTCCACTTT. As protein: CASSLEGTGKSPLHF.

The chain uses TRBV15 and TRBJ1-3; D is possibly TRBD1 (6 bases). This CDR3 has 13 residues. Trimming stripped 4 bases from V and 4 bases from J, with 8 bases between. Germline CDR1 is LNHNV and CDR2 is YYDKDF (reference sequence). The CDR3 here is CATSTGEGNTIYF. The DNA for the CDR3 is TGTGCCACCAGCACAGGGGAAGGAAACACCATATATTTT.

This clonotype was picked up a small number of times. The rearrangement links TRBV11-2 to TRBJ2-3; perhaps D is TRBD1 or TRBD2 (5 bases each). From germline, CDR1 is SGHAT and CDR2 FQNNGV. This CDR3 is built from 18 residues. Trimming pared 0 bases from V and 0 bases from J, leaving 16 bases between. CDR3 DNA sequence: TGTGCCAGCAGCTTAGAAGAGGGGCCGTTTGGAAGCACAGATACGCAGTATTTT. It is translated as CASSLEEGPFGSTDTQYF.

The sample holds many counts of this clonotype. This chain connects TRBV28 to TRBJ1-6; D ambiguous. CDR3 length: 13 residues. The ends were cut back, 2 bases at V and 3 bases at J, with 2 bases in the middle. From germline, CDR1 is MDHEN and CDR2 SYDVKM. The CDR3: CASSLHYNSPLHF. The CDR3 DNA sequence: TGTGCCAGCAGTTTACACTATAATTCACCCCTCCACTTT.

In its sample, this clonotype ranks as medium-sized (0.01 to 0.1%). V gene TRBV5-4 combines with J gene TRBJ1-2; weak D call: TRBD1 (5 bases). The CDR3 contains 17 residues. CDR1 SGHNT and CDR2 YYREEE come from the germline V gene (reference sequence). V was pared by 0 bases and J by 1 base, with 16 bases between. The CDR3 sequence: CASSLGGDGNFNYGYTF. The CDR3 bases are TGTGCCAGCAGCTTGGGTGGGGACGGAAACTTTAACTATGGCTACACCTTC.

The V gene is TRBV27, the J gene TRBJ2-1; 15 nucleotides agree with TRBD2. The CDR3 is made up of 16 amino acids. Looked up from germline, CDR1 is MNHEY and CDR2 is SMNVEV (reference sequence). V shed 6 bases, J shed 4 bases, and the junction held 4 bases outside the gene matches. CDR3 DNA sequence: TGTGCCAGCAGAGGACTAGCGGGGGGGCTATACAATGAGCAGTTCTTC. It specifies CASRGLAGGLYNEQFF.

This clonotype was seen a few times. CDR3 loop: CASSIGYRGQETQYF. The CDR3 coding sequence is TGTGCCAGTAGTATAGGTTATCGGGGGCAAGAGACCCAGTACTTC. The V and J genes are TRBV19 and TRBJ2-5, with D maybe TRBD2 (6 bases). The CDR3 loop spans 15 amino acids. V dropped 1 base and J dropped 2 bases, with 11 bases sitting between them. CDR1 and CDR2 from the germline V gene are LNHDA and SQIVND (reference sequence).

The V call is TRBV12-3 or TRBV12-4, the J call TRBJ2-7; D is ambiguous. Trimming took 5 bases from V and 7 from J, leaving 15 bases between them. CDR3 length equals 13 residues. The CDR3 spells CASSPTTLGEQYF. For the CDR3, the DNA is TGTGCCAGCAGTCCGACGACACTGGGAGAGCAGTACTTC.

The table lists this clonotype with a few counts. The CDR3 reads CASSDSGTATGELFF. The CDR3, as DNA: TGTGCCAGTAGTGACTCCGGGACCGCAACCGGGGAGCTGTTTTTT. The chain uses TRBV19 and TRBJ2-2, with D possibly called TRBD1 or TRBD2 (5 bases each). V was pared by 5 bases and J by 5 bases, with 15 bases between. Germline V CDR1 and CDR2: LNHDA, SQIVND (reference sequence). This CDR3 comprises 15 residues.

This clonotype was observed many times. CDR3 sequence (DNA): TGTGCCATCAGTGTGAGTCCAGGGACGCTTGGCTACACCTTC. Translated, it gives CAISVSPGTLGYTF. V is TRBV10-3 and J is TRBJ1-2, with TRBD1 as a possible D gene (5 bases). V was shortened by 4 bases and J by 7 bases, with 16 bases between the two germline ends. CDR3 length: 14 residues. CDR1 is ENHRY and CDR2 is SYGVKD in the germline V gene.

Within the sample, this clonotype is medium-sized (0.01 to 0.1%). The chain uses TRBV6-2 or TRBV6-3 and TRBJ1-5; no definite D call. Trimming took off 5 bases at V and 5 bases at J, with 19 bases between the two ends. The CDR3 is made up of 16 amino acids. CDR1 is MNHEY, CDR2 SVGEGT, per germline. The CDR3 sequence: CASSLSPTLGYQPQHF. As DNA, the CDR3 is TGTGCCAGCAGTCTCTCCCCGACTTTAGGGTATCAGCCCCAGCATTTT.

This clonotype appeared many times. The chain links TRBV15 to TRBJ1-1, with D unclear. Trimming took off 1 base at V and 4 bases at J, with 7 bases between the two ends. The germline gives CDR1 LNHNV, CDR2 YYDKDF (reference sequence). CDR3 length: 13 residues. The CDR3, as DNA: TGTGCCACCAGCAGAGCGCTGGGCACTGAAGCTTTCTTT. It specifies CATSRALGTEAFF.

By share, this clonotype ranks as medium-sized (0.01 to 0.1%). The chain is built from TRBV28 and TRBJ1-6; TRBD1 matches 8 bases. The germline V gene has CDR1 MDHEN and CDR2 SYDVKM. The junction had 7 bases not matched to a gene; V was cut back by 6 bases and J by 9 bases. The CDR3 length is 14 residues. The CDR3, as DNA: TGTGCCAGCAGGCTCGGACAGGGAGGTTCACCCCTCCACTTT. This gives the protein CASRLGQGGSPLHF.

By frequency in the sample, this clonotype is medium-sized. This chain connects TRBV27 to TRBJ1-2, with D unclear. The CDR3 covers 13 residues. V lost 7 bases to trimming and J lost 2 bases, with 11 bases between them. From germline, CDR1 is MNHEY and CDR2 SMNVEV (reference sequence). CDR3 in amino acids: CASKKQENYGYTF. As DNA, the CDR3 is TGTGCCAGCAAAAAGCAGGAGAACTATGGCTACACCTTC.

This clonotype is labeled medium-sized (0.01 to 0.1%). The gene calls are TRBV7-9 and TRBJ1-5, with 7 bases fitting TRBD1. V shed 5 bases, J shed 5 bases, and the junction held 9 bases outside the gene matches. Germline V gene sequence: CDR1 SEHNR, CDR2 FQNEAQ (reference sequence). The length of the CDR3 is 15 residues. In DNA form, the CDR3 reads TGTGCCAGCAGCCCCACAGGGGCTGGGTATCAGCCCCAGCATTTT. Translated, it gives CASSPTGAGYQPQHF. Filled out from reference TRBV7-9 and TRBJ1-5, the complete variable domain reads DTGVSQNPRHKITKRGQNVTFRCDPISEHNRLYWYRQTLGQGPEFLTYFQNEAQLEKSRLLSDRFSAERPKGSFSTLEIQRTEQGDSAMYLCASSPTGAGYQPQHFGDGTRLSIL.